A single sample gave rise to the 22 T cell receptor beta chains below, sequenced in a study of identical twins. Each CDR3 protein is one row after TCRdb ran MiXCR on the 5' RACE reads. The data hold roughly 690,000 distinct CDR3 sequences, with 21% observed a single time. The sample was also linked to a second study, of T cells expressing NK-cell markers.

The source material was PBMCs. The receptors were sampled from a woman under 30 in good health.

Ten or more counts support this clonotype. This sequence joins TRBV2 and TRBJ2-3; TRBD1 agrees at 7 bases. CDR1 SNHLY and CDR2 FYNNEI come from the germline V gene. With V trimmed by 9 bases and J by 1 base, 1 base remained unmatched. This CDR3 region has 12 residues. The CDR3: CARGQGTDTQYF. CDR3 nucleotides: TGTGCCAGAGGACAGGGCACAGATACGCAGTATTTT.

In its sample, this clonotype was seen many times. The rearrangement links TRBV7-2 to TRBJ2-3; D unclear. Germline V gene data show CDR1 as SGHTA and CDR2 as FQGNSA. Trimming took 0 bases from V and 5 from J, leaving 6 bases between them. The CDR3 is made up of 13 amino acids. The CDR3 protein is CASSLAWGDTQYF. The CDR3, as DNA: TGTGCCAGCAGCTTAGCTTGGGGAGATACGCAGTATTTT.

This clonotype was found a few times. The chain joins TRBV11-2 to TRBJ2-3; no clear D. Germline CDR1 reads SGHAT; CDR2 reads FQNNGV. The CDR3 has 14 amino acids. V was cut by 1 base and J by 4 bases, with 9 bases left in between. In nucleotides, the CDR3 is TGTGCCAGCAGCTTAGTCGTACCCCCAGATACGCAGTATTTT. It codes for CASSLVVPPDTQYF.

This clonotype appeared many times. This chain connects TRBV29-1 to TRBJ2-3, with 7 bases matching TRBD1. This CDR3 is 14 amino acids long. With 7 bases clipped from V and 2 bases from J, the junction kept 9 bases outside the gene matches. Germline V lookup: CDR1 SQVTM, CDR2 ANQGSEA. CDR3 coding DNA: TGCAGCGGAAGGGGGACAGCCATCACAGATACGCAGTATTTT. This gives the protein CSGRGTAITDTQYF.

This clonotype was detected many times. The chain links TRBV12-3 or TRBV12-4 to TRBJ2-1; D unresolved. The length of the CDR3 is 12 residues. Between the trimmed V and J ends, which lost 3 bases and 7 bases, there was a span of 7 bases. CDR3 DNA: TGTGCCAGCAGTTTTGGCGAAAATGAGCAGTTCTTC. Residues: CASSFGENEQFF.

This clonotype occurred many times. The V and J genes are TRBV29-1 and TRBJ2-5, with D maybe TRBD2 (6 bases). Germline CDR1 and CDR2: SQVTM and ANQGSEA. Trimming stripped 1 base from V and 1 base from J, with 7 bases between. The length of the CDR3 is 13 residues. The CDR3 region has the DNA TGCAGCGTTGAAGGTAGCGGCCAAGAGACCCAGTACTTC. Translated: CSVEGSGQETQYF.

This clonotype was counted only a few times. The chain links TRBV7-9 to TRBJ1-5; possible D gene TRBD1, 5 bases. This CDR3 has 13 amino acids. The V and J ends lost 5 bases and 7 bases respectively, with 12 bases between them. Germline V gene lookup returns CDR1 SEHNR and CDR2 FQNEAQ (reference sequence). The CDR3 DNA reads as TGTGCCAGCAGCCAGGACGGGGCCCAGCCCCAGCATTTT. This sequence encodes CASSQDGAQPQHF. Full variable domain (outside the CDR3, taken from reference TRBV7-9 and TRBJ1-5): DTGVSQNPRHKITKRGQNVTFRCDPISEHNRLYWYRQTLGQGPEFLTYFQNEAQLEKSRLLSDRFSAERPKGSFSTLEIQRTEQGDSAMYLCASSQDGAQPQHFGDGTRLSIL.

V is TRBV27 and J is TRBJ2-1; D not resolved. CDR1 is MNHEY and CDR2 is SMNVEV in the germline V gene (reference sequence). There are 15 residues in the CDR3. V was pared by 0 bases and J by 2 bases, with 8 bases between. The chain's CDR3 is CASSLSGLPYNEQFF. In DNA form, the CDR3 reads TGTGCCAGCAGTTTATCCGGGTTACCCTACAATGAGCAGTTCTTC.

This clonotype was recorded many times. The chain employs TRBV20-1 and TRBJ1-6, with 9 positions matching TRBD1. CDR3 size: 14 residues. Germline V gene lookup returns CDR1 DFQATT and CDR2 SNEGSKA (reference sequence). V shed 6 bases and J 11 bases; nucleotides not matched to a gene: 11. CDR3 amino acids: CSAYTQGAQTPLHF. CDR3 DNA sequence: TGCAGTGCCTATACACAGGGGGCGCAAACACCCCTCCACTTT.

The chain combines TRBV7-2 with TRBJ2-1; D is perhaps TRBD1 or TRBD2 (5 bases each). The CDR3 runs to 15 residues. Trimming stripped 1 base from V and 8 bases from J, with 15 bases between. Germline V gene data show CDR1 as SGHTA and CDR2 as FQGNSA. The CDR3 nucleotides read TGTGCCAGCAGCTTAGGGGGGTACGTGGGCGATGAGCAGTTCTTC. Its translation: CASSLGGYVGDEQFF. Based on the CDR3 plus reference TRBV7-2 and TRBJ2-1, the full variable domain is GAGVSQSPSNKVTEKGKDVELRCDPISGHTALYWYRQSLGQGLEFLIYFQGNSAPDKSGLPSDRFSAERTGGSVSTLTIQRTQQEDSAVYLCASSLGGYVGDEQFFGPGTRLTVL.

This clonotype occurred a few times. The chain joins TRBV12-3 or TRBV12-4 to TRBJ2-2; tentatively, D is TRBD1 (5 bases). V dropped 10 bases and J dropped 9 bases, with 15 bases sitting between them. The CDR3 consists of 12 residues. Here the CDR3 reads CATYRTGRELFF. The DNA of the CDR3 is TGTGCCACCTACAGAACAGGAAGGGAGCTGTTTTTT.

This clonotype was seen many times. The chain couples TRBV5-1 to TRBJ1-2, with D unresolved. Per the germline V gene, CDR1 is SGHRS and CDR2 is YFSETQ. The germline V and J ends were trimmed by 0 bases and 2 bases, with 11 bases remaining between them. The CDR3 consists of 15 residues. The chain's CDR3 is CASSLGQTENYGYTF. As DNA, the CDR3 is TGCGCCAGCAGCTTGGGTCAGACTGAGAACTATGGCTACACCTTC.

The chain uses TRBV7-8 and TRBJ2-7; TRBD2 is a possible D gene (6 bases). Germline CDR1 and CDR2: SGHVS and FQNEAQ. This CDR3 spans 16 amino acids. V lost 3 bases and J lost 2, with 17 bases in between. The CDR3, as DNA: TGTGCCAGCAGCTTGGTGGAGGGCTTACGGGCCTACGAGCAGTACTTC. Translated: CASSLVEGLRAYEQYF.

This clonotype was seen only a few times. This chain links TRBV12-3 or TRBV12-4 with TRBJ1-1; 7 nucleotides agree with TRBD1. The length of the CDR3 is 14 residues. J was trimmed by 5 bases and V by 6 bases; bases with no gene match: 9. The CDR3 spells CASSSFQGVTEAFF. CDR3 bases: TGTGCCAGCAGCAGTTTCCAGGGGGTGACTGAAGCTTTCTTT.

The chain recombines TRBV29-1 with TRBJ2-1; D may be TRBD1 (6 bases). CDR3 length equals 12 residues. Germline V lookup: CDR1 SQVTM, CDR2 ANQGSEA. In DNA, the CDR3 is TGCCCCAACCCCAGGGACAACAATGAGCAGTTCTTC. Translating it yields CPNPRDNNEQFF.

A few counts support this clonotype. The chain recombines TRBV9 with TRBJ2-5; the match to TRBD2 covers 9 bases. V was pared by 3 bases and J by 1 base, with 1 base of the junction left unmatched. This CDR3 has 14 residues. Germline-derived CDR1 and CDR2 are SGDLS and YYNGEE. CDR3 coding DNA: TGTGCCAGCAGCGGGGGACTAGCCCAAGAGACCCAGTACTTC. Protein sequence: CASSGGLAQETQYF.

The table lists this clonotype with many counts. At one boundary the junction diverges from the germline segment, which might be a read error. The chain joins TRBV3-1 to TRBJ1-2; D gene unclear. This CDR3 contains 13 residues. CDR1 LGHDT and CDR2 YNNKEL come from the germline V gene (reference sequence). The CDR3 reads CASSQDRKDLRIF. CDR3 in DNA: TGTGCCAGCAGCCAAGATCGTAAGGATCTTCGGATCTTC.

The table lists this clonotype with many counts. The chain recombines TRBV7-9 with TRBJ2-1, with D possibly being TRBD1 (5 bases). The germline V and J ends were trimmed by 5 bases and 7 bases, with 12 bases remaining between them. This CDR3 has 13 amino acids. Germline V gene data show CDR1 as SEHNR and CDR2 as FQNEAQ (reference sequence). CDR3 coding DNA: TGTGCCAGCAGCCTAATAAGGGGTAATGAGCAGTTCTTC. As protein: CASSLIRGNEQFF.

A few counts support this clonotype. The J gene is TRBJ2-7, the V gene TRBV6-5; the match to TRBD1 covers 9 bases. The CDR3 extends over 15 amino acids. CDR1 is MNHEY, CDR2 SVGAGI, per germline. The trim removed 3 bases at V and 3 bases at J, leaving 6 bases unmatched. Here the CDR3 DNA reads TGTGCCAGCAGTTATTACGACAGGGGGAGCTACGAGCAGTACTTC. Residues: CASSYYDRGSYEQYF.

The V call is TRBV2, the J call TRBJ2-7; 8 bases are a match to TRBD1. V shed 6 bases and J 4 bases; nucleotides not matched to a gene: 11. The germline V gene encodes CDR1 SNHLY and CDR2 FYNNEI. This CDR3 contains 15 residues. The CDR3 DNA is TGTGCCAGCAGGGCTCCGGCAGGGGGCCTATACGAGCAGTACTTC. This gives the protein CASRAPAGGLYEQYF.

V gene TRBV10-1 combines with J gene TRBJ2-3, with D perhaps matching TRBD1 (5 bases). This CDR3 region has 12 residues. V lost 5 bases to trimming and J lost 9 bases, with 12 bases between them. Germline V gene data show CDR1 as WNHNN and CDR2 as SYGVQD (reference sequence). CDR3 bases: TGCGCCAGCAGTTCAGGGATGGGGACGCAGTATTTT. Encoded protein: CASSSGMGTQYF.

This clonotype was counted at least ten times. V is TRBV5-1 and J is TRBJ1-2; D is undetermined. The CDR3 covers 14 residues. Germline assignment: CDR1 SGHRS and CDR2 YFSETQ. V shed 0 bases and J shed 9 bases, with 15 bases lying between them. Written as DNA, the CDR3 is TGCGCCAGCAGCTTGGCGGGCGCGGGCAAAAGCTACACCTTC. Translating it yields CASSLAGAGKSYTF.